This TCR beta chain was identified in a study of OX40 agonist ivuxolimab in advanced cancers. The data were produced by immunoSEQ multiplex PCR, yet TCRdb's version contains in-frame clones alone and is incomplete. The table records tens of thousands of clones, 85% to 95% of them present only once. Trimming took 5 bases from V and 4 from J, leaving 14 bases between them. This CDR3 is built from 14 residues. The germline CDR1 and CDR2 sequences are SNHLY and FYNNEI. The TCR originated in an adult with an advanced solid tumor such as melanoma, head and neck, liver or kidney cancer. Sequencing was performed on CD4+ or CD8+ T cells sorted from blood, taken in a trial of the OX40 agonist ivuxolimab. The rearrangement uses TRBV2 and TRBJ1-1, with D perhaps TRBD1 (5 bases). CDR3 in amino acids: CASSPRAGGTEAFF. The DNA of the CDR3 is TGTGCCAGCAGTCCTCGGGCCGGGGGCACTGAAGCTTTCTTT.